This T cell receptor (beta chain) was identified in a study of cytomegalovirus exposure and HLA in healthy donors. PCR used 60 Vbeta primers and 13 Jbeta primers. TCRdb's copy holds only in-frame clones and misses some; the assay was immunoSEQ multiplex PCR. The sample has over 70,000 clones, about 80% seen once. Whole-study results and caveats: Common viral pathogens seemed, in a later analysis, to connect with several of the most significant clusters. The listing of 150 or so TCR beta chains classed them as cytomegalovirus-associated. Reportedly, cytomegalovirus status was diagnosed with high sensitivity and specificity.

Details on this clone: The target antigen is unknown.

Trimming removed 5 bases at V and 8 bases at J, with 18 bases between. CDR1 is SGHAT and CDR2 is FQNNGV in the germline V gene. CDR3 length equals 15 residues. The J gene is TRBJ1-4, the V gene TRBV11-2; D gene unclear. This TCR was sampled from a male donor in good health and CMV-seronegative. Material for sequencing was PBMCs. The CDR3 loop reads CASSPPGLRQEKLFF. The CDR3, as DNA: TGTGCCAGCAGCCCCCCCGGGTTACGCCAGGAAAAACTGTTTTTT.